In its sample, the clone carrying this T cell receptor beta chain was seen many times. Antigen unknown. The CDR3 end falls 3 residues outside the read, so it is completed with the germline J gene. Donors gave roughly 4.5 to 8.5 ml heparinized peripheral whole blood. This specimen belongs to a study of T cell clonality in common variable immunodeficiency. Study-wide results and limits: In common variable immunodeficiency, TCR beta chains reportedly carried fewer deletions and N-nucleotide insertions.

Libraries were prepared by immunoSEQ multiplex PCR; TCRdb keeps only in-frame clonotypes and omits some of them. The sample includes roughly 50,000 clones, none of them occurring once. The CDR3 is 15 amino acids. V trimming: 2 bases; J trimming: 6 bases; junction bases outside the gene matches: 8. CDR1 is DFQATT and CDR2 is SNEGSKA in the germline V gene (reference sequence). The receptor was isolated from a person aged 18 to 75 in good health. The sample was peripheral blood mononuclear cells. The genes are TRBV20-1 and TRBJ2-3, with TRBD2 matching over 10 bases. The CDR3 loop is CSARLAGDLRDTQYF. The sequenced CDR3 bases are TGCAGTGCTAGACTAGCGGGAGATTTGCGTGATACG.